The 18 T cell receptor beta chains presented below share a single source sample, sequenced in a study of pediatric ulcerative colitis. The rectum was sampled with one to two pinch biopsies at colonoscopy. Here immunoSEQ multiplex PCR was the method, and the copy in TCRdb shows in-frame clones only, minus some. Of 20,000 to 30,000 clones detected, over 55% appear once; the ten largest clones hold about 8.3%. Material: gut tissue. These receptors were obtained from a boy between 10 and 17 years old with severe ulcerative colitis.

The genes are TRBV4-1 and TRBJ2-2; possible D gene TRBD1, 6 bases. The germline V gene has CDR1 MGHRA and CDR2 YSYEKL. The CDR3 loop spans 15 amino acids. V was pared by 0 bases and J by 7 bases, with 12 bases between. Written as DNA, the CDR3 is TGCGCCAGCAGCCAAGAAGGGGGAGCCGGCGGGGAGCTGTTTTTT. Translated: CASSQEGGAGGELFF.

V is TRBV5-6 and J is TRBJ1-1; no clear D. This CDR3 spans 13 amino acids. Germline V gene data show CDR1 as SGHDT and CDR2 as YYEEEE. V was shortened by 2 bases and J by 3 bases, with 8 bases between the two germline ends. The CDR3 loop reads CASSLDQYTEAFF. The CDR3 DNA follows: TGTGCCAGCAGCTTAGATCAGTACACTGAAGCTTTCTTT.

This clone occurred a few times. The V gene is TRBV14, the J gene TRBJ2-2; D call uncertain. V was trimmed by 2 bases and J by 2 bases, leaving 12 bases between them. Per the germline V gene, CDR1 is SGHDN and CDR2 is FVKESK. This CDR3 region has 16 residues. As DNA, the CDR3 is TGTGCCAGCAGCCAAAGGACCACCACCAACACCGGGGAGCTGTTTTTT. Translation gives CASSQRTTTNTGELFF.

This clone was observed once. The CDR3: CASSESGGTSKQFF. The CDR3 bases are TGTGCCAGCAGTGAATCAGGGGGGACTAGCAAGCAGTTCTTC. V usage is TRBV25-1 and J usage is TRBJ2-1; TRBD2 aligns across 9 bases. With 1 base clipped from V and 11 bases from J, the junction kept 6 bases outside the gene matches. Germline V CDR1 and CDR2: MGHDK, SYGVNS. The CDR3 loop spans 14 amino acids.

The V and J genes are TRBV2 and TRBJ2-7; either TRBD1 or TRBD2 may supply D (5 bases each). This CDR3 has 14 residues. The germline V gene encodes CDR1 SNHLY and CDR2 FYNNEI. Deletions cut 5 bases from V and 0 bases from J, with 11 bases between. The CDR3 here is CASSLTGRSYEQYF. The CDR3 DNA is TGTGCCAGCAGTTTAACGGGACGCTCCTACGAGCAGTACTTC.

Sample share makes this clone medium-sized. The gene calls are TRBV11-1 and TRBJ2-7; D is tentatively TRBD1 or TRBD2 (5 bases each). V lost 5 bases to trimming and J lost 2 bases, with 13 bases between them. The CDR3 sequence is 14 residues long. From germline, CDR1 is SGHAT and CDR2 FQDESV (reference sequence). CDR3 sequence reads: CASSERTGPYEQYF. The CDR3 region has the DNA TGTGCCAGCAGCGAAAGGACGGGACCCTACGAGCAGTACTTC.

The chain is built from TRBV18 and TRBJ2-1; possibly TRBD2 for D (6 bases). Trimming removed 5 bases from V and 12 bases from J, with 17 bases in between. In germline, CDR1 is KGHSH, CDR2 LQKENI. The CDR3 has 13 amino acids. The CDR3 DNA sequence: TGTGCCAGCTCATCCGGGACTCCCAACCGGCAGTTCTTC. Its protein product is CASSSGTPNRQFF.

The V gene is TRBV28, the J gene TRBJ1-2; D uncertain. The V end lost 7 bases, the J end lost 8 bases, and 23 bases lay between the germline ends. Germline V CDR1 and CDR2: MDHEN, SYDVKM. The CDR3 runs to 15 residues. The CDR3 sequence: CASNTIGESMPGYTF. CDR3 sequence (DNA): TGTGCCAGCAATACTATAGGTGAATCCATGCCAGGCTACACCTTC.

The V call is TRBV6-5, the J call TRBJ1-5; 7 bases align to TRBD1. CDR1 is MNHEY, CDR2 SVGAGI, per germline. The ends lost 5 bases at V and 2 bases at J; junction bases unmatched: 6. CDR3 length: 15 residues. The CDR3 protein is CASSTFTGGNQPQHF. CDR3 in DNA: TGTGCCAGCAGTACCTTTACAGGGGGCAATCAGCCCCAGCATTTT.

The V and J genes are TRBV9 and TRBJ1-1, with 9 bases identical to TRBD1. The germline gives CDR1 SGDLS, CDR2 YYNGEE. Trimming removed 3 bases from V and 5 bases from J; junction bases left unmatched: 8. The CDR3 runs to 15 residues. The CDR3 spells CASSDSYRGHTEAFF. CDR3 nucleotide sequence: TGTGCCAGCAGCGATTCCTACAGGGGGCATACTGAAGCTTTCTTT.

This clone was recorded once. The chain couples TRBV4-2 to TRBJ2-2; the match to TRBD2 covers 10 bases. The CDR3 runs to 19 residues. The V gene's germline CDR1 is LGHNA and CDR2 YNFKEQ. V lost 0 bases and J lost 0; bases outside the gene matches: 7. The CDR3 coding sequence is TGTGCCAGCAGCCAAGATAGCCTAGCGGGAGCGTCGAACACCGGGGAGCTGTTTTTT. It codes for CASSQDSLAGASNTGELFF.

The V and J genes are TRBV25-1 and TRBJ2-3, with a weak D call TRBD2 (5 bases). CDR1 MGHDK and CDR2 SYGVNS come from the germline V gene. This CDR3 is built from 16 residues. The V and J ends lost 4 bases and 0 bases respectively, with 14 bases between them. As DNA, the CDR3 is TGTGCCAGCAGTGTCTTGCGGGCCCGAAGCACAGATACGCAGTATTTT. This gives the protein CASSVLRARSTDTQYF.

The chain joins TRBV9 to TRBJ2-3; TRBD2 agrees at 11 bases. The CDR3 contains 18 residues. Trimming cost V 2 bases and J 0 bases; bases outside gene matches: 8. Germline V gene lookup returns CDR1 SGDLS and CDR2 YYNGEE. The CDR3 DNA is TGTGCCAGCAGCGTTAGCGGGAGGGCCCTAGGTAGCACAGATACGCAGTATTTT. Its translation: CASSVSGRALGSTDTQYF.

The chain links TRBV5-5 to TRBJ2-2; no firm D call. Deletions cut 1 base from V and 4 bases from J, with 11 bases between. The length of the CDR3 is 15 residues. Germline V lookup: CDR1 SGHKS, CDR2 YYEKEE (reference sequence). The DNA of the CDR3 is TGTGCCAGCAGCTTGCAGTCTTCGGTCACCGGGGAGCTGTTTTTT. Encoded protein: CASSLQSSVTGELFF.

The chain employs TRBV5-4 and TRBJ2-7; 9 nucleotides align to TRBD2. In germline, CDR1 is SGHNT, CDR2 YYREEE (reference sequence). The CDR3 runs 17 residues. The V gene end was trimmed by 3 bases and the J gene end by 0 bases; junction bases not matched to a gene: 10. The CDR3 nucleotides read TGTGCCAGCAGCTCACGGATGAGCGGGAGGATCTCCTACGAGCAGTACTTC. As protein: CASSSRMSGRISYEQYF.

The chain employs TRBV7-2 and TRBJ1-4, with D perhaps matching TRBD1 (6 bases). The V and J ends lost 0 bases and 7 bases respectively, with 12 bases between them. The CDR3 is 15 amino acids. From germline, CDR1 is SGHTA and CDR2 FQGNSA. CDR3 region: CASSLAMGGGEKLFF. The CDR3 DNA is TGTGCCAGCAGCTTAGCTATGGGAGGGGGTGAAAAACTGTTTTTT.

The chain couples TRBV7-2 to TRBJ2-3, with 9 bases identical to TRBD2. Germline-derived CDR1 and CDR2 are SGHTA and FQGNSA. Trimming took 1 base from V and 4 from J; bases not matched to a gene: 6. This CDR3 has 16 amino acids. This CDR3 reads CASSLVLTSGADTQYF. The CDR3 nucleotides are TGTGCCAGCAGCTTAGTTCTGACTAGCGGCGCAGATACGCAGTATTTT.

The chain is built from TRBV14 and TRBJ1-4; D is ambiguous. Trimming took off 3 bases at V and 7 bases at J, with 15 bases between the two ends. The germline V gene encodes CDR1 SGHDN and CDR2 FVKESK. There are 15 residues in the CDR3. The CDR3 sequence is CASSQVRGLGEKLFF. In DNA form, the CDR3 reads TGTGCCAGCAGCCAGGTCCGAGGGCTCGGTGAAAAACTGTTTTTT.